The count of the clone carrying this TCR beta chain is one. Its specificity is not known. This specimen comes from a study of T cell repertoires in cytomegalovirus infection. Via MiXCR, TCRdb re-called the reads, giving one row per CDR3 protein. Altogether a few hundred thousand distinct CDR3 sequences are present, around two fifths being singletons, with the ten largest covering 48%. Trimming took 5 bases from V and 0 from J, leaving 13 bases between them. This CDR3 is built from 14 residues. Per germline, CDR1 DFQATT and CDR2 SNEGSKA (reference sequence). The gene calls are TRBV20-1 and TRBJ2-5; D uncertain. The source of this sequence is a human donor in good health (CMV status not recorded). Some clones in this sample may be carry-over from other donors' samples. This material consisted of cultured PBMCs, taken from culture after CMV antigen stimulation. Here the CDR3 reads CSARIAAYQETQYF. As DNA, the CDR3 is TGCAGTGCTCGTATAGCCGCGTACCAAGAGACCCAGTACTTC.